This TCR beta chain was observed in a study of OX40 agonist ivuxolimab in advanced cancers. Here immunoSEQ multiplex PCR was the method, and the copy in TCRdb shows in-frame clones only, minus some. The sample gives under 90,000 clones, just under 90% of which show up once; around 2.6% is in the top ten. With regard to this clone: Its specificity is unknown.

The CDR3 totals 14 residues. Germline V gene data show CDR1 as LGHNT and CDR2 as FRNRAP. Deletions cut 2 bases from V and 5 bases from J, with 12 bases between. Regarding the study as a whole: By week 6 at 0.1 to 3.0 mg/kg, blood CD4+ and CD8+ T cells had expanded clonally.

The source was CD4+ or CD8+ T cells sorted from blood, collected in a trial of the OX40 agonist ivuxolimab. The sequence came from an adult with an advanced solid tumor such as melanoma, head and neck, liver or kidney cancer. This chain links TRBV12-5 with TRBJ1-1; TRBD1 is a possible D gene (6 bases). In nucleotides, the CDR3 is TGTGCTAGTGGTTTGTGGGGGGCTAGGACTGAAGCTTTCTTT. Translation: CASGLWGARTEAFF.